This TCR beta chain emerged from a study of shared clonotypes between healthy human individuals. Measured with immunoSEQ multiplex PCR; TCRdb has only the in-frame clones, and not every one. Found here are around 600,000 clones, approximately 95% of them singletons; the top ten hold over 0.1%. Selected positively for CCR7 and CD45RO-negative, naive CD8 cells excluded terminally differentiated effector memory CD45RA+ cells. Sequencing input: naive CD8+ T cells sorted from blood. The TCR sequence derives from a woman younger than 45 in good health.

The CDR3 is CASSSSGSPYEQYF. CDR3 DNA sequence: TGTGCCAGCAGCTCTAGCGGGAGTCCTTACGAGCAGTACTTC. The rearrangement uses TRBV13 and TRBJ2-7, with TRBD2 matching over 10 bases. In germline, CDR1 is PRHDT, CDR2 FYEKMQ (reference sequence). The CDR3 has 14 residues. The J segment lost 4 bases and the V segment lost 4 bases, leaving 4 bases of the junction unmatched. The full variable domain, rest sourced from reference TRBV13 and TRBJ2-7, is AAGVIQSPRHLIKEKRETATLKCYPIPRHDTVYWYQQGPGQDPQFLISFYEKMQSDKGSIPDRFSAQQFSDYHSELNMSSLELGDSALYFCASSSSGSPYEQYFGPGTRLTVT.